Listed below are T cell receptor beta chains from one sample, sequenced in a study of naive and memory T cell subsets. TCRdb used MiXCR to reprocess the UMI-ligation and nested PCR reads, holding one entry per CDR3 protein. The sample has about 99,000 distinct CDR3 sequences, roughly 15% seen once. Sequenced: naive CD8+ T cells from blood. The receptors shown here come from a human donor in good health. Each CDR3 is given with its conserved first and last residue. D genes are given only for firm matches. Expanded clones get a size class; other rows say once, few or many, or leave the size out.

many | TRBD1 | TRBJ2-2 | TRBV11-3 | CASSFLTRDRSAGELFF | TGTGCCAGCAGCTTCCTCACCCGGGACAGGAGCGCCGGGGAGCTGTTTTTT
few | TRBD1 | TRBJ2-3 | TRBV7-9 | CASSSGQGVITDTQYF | TGTGCCAGCAGCTCCGGACAGGGGGTGATCACAGATACGCAGTATTTT
many | TRBD2 | TRBJ2-1 | TRBV3-1 | CASSQDRGAYNEQFF | TGTGCCAGCAGCCAAGATCGGGGGGCCTACAATGAGCAGTTCTTC
many | TRBD1 | TRBJ2-7 | TRBV29-1 | CSAVPDRASYEQYF | TGCAGCGCTGTCCCCGACAGGGCGTCCTACGAGCAGTACTTC
many | TRBD1 | TRBJ1-4 | TRBV4-2 | CASSQGQGTANEKLFF | TGTGCCAGCAGCCAAGGACAGGGAACGGCTAATGAAAAACTGTTTTTT
few | . | TRBJ2-1 | TRBV9 | CASSVAGKPDEQFF | TGTGCCAGCAGCGTAGCTGGTAAGCCCGATGAGCAGTTCTTC
. | . | TRBJ1-2 | TRBV11-2 | CASSLGQGPNYGYTF | TGTGCCAGCAGCTTAGGGCAGGGCCCTAACTATGGCTACACCTTC
few | . | TRBJ1-5 | TRBV16 | CASSQSDRGSRKHF | TGTGCCAGCAGCCAATCAGATCGAGGCAGCCGCAAGCATTTT
many | TRBD2 | TRBJ2-5 | TRBV28 | CASSTPGSLAGGEETQYF | TGTGCCAGCAGTACCCCGGGAAGTCTAGCGGGGGGAGAAGAGACCCAGTACTTC
few | TRBD2 | TRBJ2-7 | TRBV20-1 | CSARTSESHEQYF | TGCAGTGCTAGGACTAGCGAGTCCCACGAGCAGTACTTC
few | . | TRBJ2-1 | TRBV7-1 | CASSPPGHYNEQFF | TGTGCCAGCAGCCCCCCGGGACATTACAATGAGCAGTTCTTC
few | . | TRBJ2-3 | TRBV11-2 | CASSPALGTDTQYF | TGTGCCAGCAGCCCAGCCTTGGGCACAGATACGCAGTATTTT
. | . | TRBJ2-1 | TRBV5-4 | CASSLVPGIEQFF | TGTGCCAGCAGCTTGGTCCCAGGGATCGAGCAGTTCTTC
few | . | TRBJ2-7 | TRBV10-3 | CAISVREKEQYF | TGTGCCATCAGTGTGCGTGAGAAAGAGCAGTACTTC
. | . | TRBJ1-1 | TRBV4-2 | CASSPDPGFTEAFF | TGTGCCAGCAGCCCCGACCCGGGGTTCACTGAAGCTTTCTTT
few | TRBD2 | TRBJ2-1 | TRBV20-1 | CSAYSGRSYNEQFF | TGCAGTGCTTACAGCGGGAGGTCCTACAATGAGCAGTTCTTC
. | . | TRBJ1-2 | TRBV18 | CASSPSGGDYGYTF | TGTGCCAGCTCACCGTCCGGGGGCGACTATGGCTACACCTTC